What follows are 10 T cell receptor beta chains derived from one specimen sequenced in a study of persistence of HIV-infected CD4 T cells. What these receptors recognize is not known. The libraries were made with immunoSEQ version 4 in survey mode. Libraries were prepared by immunoSEQ multiplex PCR; TCRdb keeps only in-frame clonotypes and omits some of them. Of about 43,000 clones detected, about 89% appear once; the ten largest clones hold around 0.92%. Cells were stimulated nonspecifically with anti-CD3/anti-CD28 magnetic beads. CD4+ T cells upregulating both CD40 ligand and CD69 were sorted as responding cells. Sequenced material: CD4+ T cells sorted from PBMCs after approximately 20-hour stimulation, taken from a patient who received antiretroviral therapy. These receptors came from an adult man with HIV who was CMV-seropositive.

The table lists this clone with a count of one. The chain links TRBV3-1 (or the pseudogene TRBV3-2) to TRBJ2-7; no firm D call. Germline loops: CDR1 LGHDT, CDR2 YNNKEL (reference sequence). The CDR3 totals 15 residues. V was pared by 4 bases and J by 3 bases, with 16 bases between. The CDR3 sequence is CASSLARRVSYEQYF. CDR3 coding DNA: TGTGCCAGCAGCCTTGCGCGGAGAGTTAGCTACGAGCAGTACTTC.

V and J are TRBV19 and TRBJ2-7; the D is unclear. The CDR3 runs to 12 residues. The ends were cut back, 9 bases at V and 6 bases at J, with 15 bases in the middle. Germline lookup yields CDR1 LNHDA and CDR2 SQIVND (reference sequence). This CDR3 is CASSNLGREQYF. The CDR3, as DNA: TGTGCCAGCTCTAACCTTGGCCGCGAGCAGTACTTC.

This chain connects TRBV3-1 (or the pseudogene TRBV3-2) to TRBJ2-5, with a tentative D call TRBD1 (5 bases). This CDR3 is 15 amino acids long. Germline CDR1 and CDR2: LGHDT and YNNKEL (reference sequence). V lost 1 base, J lost 5 bases, and 14 bases lay in between. The CDR3 DNA is TGTGCCAGCAGCCAAGTGGGGCCAGGACCGGAGACCCAGTACTTC. Encoded protein: CASSQVGPGPETQYF.

The genes are TRBV30 and TRBJ1-1; D remains unclear. V was trimmed by 0 bases and J by 0 bases, leaving 8 bases between them. Looked up from germline, CDR1 is GTSNPN and CDR2 is SVGIG (reference sequence). CDR3 length: 14 amino acids. The DNA of the CDR3 is TGTGCCTGGAGTGTACTAACCGTGAACACTGAAGCTTTCTTT. Protein: CAWSVLTVNTEAFF. Full variable domain (remainder filled in from reference TRBV30 and TRBJ1-1): SQTIHQWPATLVQPVGSPLSLECTVEGTSNPNLYWYRQAAGRGLQLLFYSVGIGQISSEVPQNLSASRPQDRQFILSSKKLLLSDSGFYLCAWSVLTVNTEAFFGQGTRLTVV.

The chain links TRBV14 to TRBJ1-4; 7 bases map to TRBD1. The length of the CDR3 is 15 residues. V lost 6 bases, J lost 4 bases, and 8 bases stayed unmatched. CDR1 and CDR2 (germline): SGHDN, FVKESK. CDR3 protein: CASRKQGSGNEKLFF. CDR3 sequence (DNA): TGTGCCAGCAGGAAACAGGGGAGCGGTAATGAAAAACTGTTTTTT. The full variable domain, with the rest looked up from reference TRBV14 and TRBJ1-4, is EAGVTQFPSHSVIEKGQTVTLRCDPISGHDNLYWYRRVMGKEIKFLLHFVKESKQDESGMPNNRFLAERTGGTYSTLKVQPAELEDSGVYFCASRKQGSGNEKLFFGSGTQLSVL.

The CDR3, as DNA: TGTGCCAGCAGCCAATATGAGATCAGGCTGTTTTTT. Its protein product is CASSQYEIRLFF. The genes are TRBV3-1 (or the pseudogene TRBV3-2) and TRBJ2-2; the D is unclear. Germline CDR1 LGHDT, CDR2 YNNKEL (reference sequence). Trimming cost V 2 bases and J 13 bases, with 11 bases left between them. This CDR3 is built from 12 residues.

CDR3 sequence reads: CASSREQGKSYEQYF. CDR3 bases: TGTGCCAGCTCCCGGGAACAGGGAAAGTCCTACGAGCAGTACTTC. V is TRBV18 and J is TRBJ2-7; possibly TRBD1 for D (6 bases). V was shortened by 6 bases and J by 1 base, with 16 bases between the two germline ends. The germline gives CDR1 KGHSH, CDR2 LQKENI. The CDR3 contains 15 residues.

This clone was seen more than once but under ten times. This rearrangement joins TRBV19 to TRBJ1-2, with D possibly TRBD1 on 5 matching bases. The CDR3 loop spans 14 amino acids. CDR1 is LNHDA, CDR2 SQIVND, per germline (reference sequence). V was trimmed by 3 bases and J by 1 base, leaving 9 bases between them. CDR3 in DNA: TGTGCCAGTAGTATGGGGGGATATAACTATGGCTACACCTTC. It codes for CASSMGGYNYGYTF.

The chain links TRBV28 to TRBJ2-7; 7 bases line up with TRBD2. This CDR3 is built from 14 residues. The germline V gene encodes CDR1 MDHEN and CDR2 SYDVKM. V was pared by 7 bases and J by 1 base, with 7 bases of the junction left unmatched. The CDR3 DNA reads TGTGCCAGCACCTTCGGGGAGGGATCCTACGAGCAGTACTTC. Its translation: CASTFGEGSYEQYF.

This sequence joins TRBV3-1 (or the pseudogene TRBV3-2) and TRBJ1-5; D gene unclear. Trimming took 0 bases from V and 7 from J, leaving 4 bases between them. CDR3 length equals 12 residues. Germline V CDR1 and CDR2: LGHDT, YNNKEL (reference sequence). The CDR3 sequence: CASSQENQPQHF. The CDR3 DNA reads TGTGCCAGCAGCCAAGAAAACCAGCCCCAGCATTTT.